This TCR beta chain was documented in a study of CD8 T cells in ankylosing spondylitis (dated by TCRdb to 2015 to 2018). With regard to the full study: T cell receptor beta repertoires were profiled in healthy donors and ankylosing spondylitis patients so that disease-linked TCR variants could be found. The full study cohort comprised 25 ankylosing spondylitis patients and about a hundred healthy donors. Peripheral blood samples were taken, and synovial fluid was additionally collected from ankylosing spondylitis patients.

CDR1 and CDR2 (DFQATT, SNEGSKA) derive from the germline V gene (reference sequence). For this chain, trimming is 6 bases at the V end and 5 bases at the J end, and the number of junction bases without a gene match is 9. Spanning cysteine to phenylalanine, the CDR3 consists of 14 amino acids. This entry keeps only the CDR3 DNA: 42 bases, framed from base 1. Sequencing was carried out with an Illumina HiSeq 2500. TCR beta libraries were prepared by quantitative 5'-RACE with molecular barcodes. The published analysis was carried out like this. To identify disease-linked TCR variants, a new computational method was used, one built on a probabilistic model of VDJ rearrangement. TCRdb trimmed the raw reads at Q25, called clones with MiXCR and kept productive beta chains. Every distinct CDR3 protein forms one entry, paired with its most common genes and DNA. The V and J calls here are based on TCRdb, not the publication. Here the sample has under 550,000 distinct CDR3 sequences; approximately 26% occur a single time. The ten largest clones represent 0.85% to 1% of the sample.

This clonotype has just a few counts. No antigen is known for it. No base qualities exist here, and no much larger clone lies one base off it. Study-wide findings and limitations: The disease-linked clones were reported as significantly enriched in matched synovial fluid samples from ankylosing spondylitis patients. Some of the motif variants had been reported before in the synovial fluid and blood of reactive arthritis patients, a finding that suggests common disease-initiation mechanisms. The disease-linked clones had a CD8+ phenotype and were found at relatively low frequencies in peripheral blood. Blood from ankylosing spondylitis patients appeared to be characterized by a TCR beta motif composed of several highly homologous amino acid variants.

Specimen: blood, either unsorted or a sorted T cell fraction (not recorded which). The V and J genes are TRBV20-1 and TRBJ2-5; 10 of the junction bases match TRBD1. This TCR came from a male donor with ankylosing spondylitis. The nucleotides read TGCAGTGCATCCGGGACAGGGGTATCGGAGACCCAGTACTTC. This sequence encodes CSASGTGVSETQYF.